These T cell receptor beta chains were read from a single sample in a study of sequential checkpoint blockade in melanoma. Repertoires were generated with immunoSEQ multiplex PCR, while TCRdb's copy carries only in-frame clones and drops some. The data contain under 20,000 clones, 77% of them singletons. The sequences come from CD8+ T cells sorted from blood (inferred from file names), collected from a patient given nivolumab and ipilimumab in sequence. The source is a human donor with melanoma. Both conserved end residues are part of each CDR3. The D gene is left open where the match is weak. Size is stated for part of the rows, as once, few or many counts, or as a class when the clone is expanded.

clone_size: -
j_call: TRBJ1-2
d_call: -
v_call: TRBV5-1
cdr3_aa: CASSLGGGYTF
cdr3_nt: TGCGCCAGCAGCCTTGGCGGAGGCTACACCTTC

clone_size: -
j_call: TRBJ2-3
d_call: TRBD2
v_call: TRBV7-8
cdr3_aa: CASSLVLAGGPDTQYF
cdr3_nt: TGTGCCAGCAGCTTAGTACTAGCGGGGGGGCCAGATACGCAGTATTTT

clone_size: -
j_call: TRBJ2-3
d_call: TRBD2
v_call: TRBV7-9
cdr3_aa: CASSLTSGSTDTQYF
cdr3_nt: TGTGCCAGCAGCTTGACTAGCGGGAGTACAGATACGCAGTATTTT

clone_size: -
j_call: TRBJ1-5
d_call: TRBD1
v_call: TRBV28
cdr3_aa: CASIPWETQGIRNQPQHF
cdr3_nt: TGTGCCAGCATTCCTTGGGAGACACAGGGGATTCGCAATCAGCCCCAGCATTTT

clone_size: -
j_call: TRBJ1-1
d_call: TRBD1
v_call: TRBV27
cdr3_aa: CASSPTGNQYGEAFF
cdr3_nt: TGTGCCAGCAGTCCGACAGGGAATCAGTACGGTGAAGCTTTCTTT

clone_size: -
j_call: TRBJ2-7
d_call: TRBD1
v_call: TRBV7-8
cdr3_aa: CASSSPQQGQGYEQYF
cdr3_nt: TGTGCCAGCAGCTCACCCCAACAGGGGCAGGGGTACGAGCAGTACTTC

clone_size: -
j_call: TRBJ2-7
d_call: TRBD2
v_call: TRBV6-6
cdr3_aa: CASSYSLAGGEYEQYF
cdr3_nt: TGTGCCAGCAGTTACTCTCTAGCGGGAGGGGAGTACGAGCAGTACTTC

clone_size: -
j_call: TRBJ2-1
d_call: TRBD2
v_call: TRBV7-7
cdr3_aa: CASSQGVAGVNEQFF
cdr3_nt: TGTGCCAGCAGCCAAGGAGTAGCGGGAGTGAATGAGCAGTTCTTC

clone_size: -
j_call: TRBJ2-7
d_call: -
v_call: TRBV10-2
cdr3_aa: CASSETGNYHEQYF
cdr3_nt: TGCGCCAGCAGTGAGACAGGGAATTATCACGAGCAGTACTTC

clone_size: -
j_call: TRBJ2-7
d_call: TRBD1
v_call: TRBV5-1
cdr3_aa: CASRPTGGRYEQYF
cdr3_nt: TGCGCCAGCAGACCGACAGGGGGTCGGTACGAGCAGTACTTC

clone_size: -
j_call: TRBJ2-1
d_call: -
v_call: TRBV7-9
cdr3_aa: CASSSTGQNNEQFF
cdr3_nt: TGTGCCAGCAGCTCTACCGGACAGAACAATGAGCAGTTCTTC

clone_size: -
j_call: TRBJ2-3
d_call: -
v_call: TRBV25-1
cdr3_aa: CASSEIVTGLDTQYF
cdr3_nt: TGTGCCAGCAGTGAAATCGTTACAGGGTTAGATACGCAGTATTTT

clone_size: -
j_call: TRBJ2-7
d_call: -
v_call: TRBV11-2
cdr3_aa: CASSREGGSSYEQYF
cdr3_nt: TGTGCCAGCAGCCGCGAAGGGGGAAGCTCCTACGAGCAGTACTTC

clone_size: -
j_call: TRBJ2-5
d_call: -
v_call: TRBV28
cdr3_aa: CASSLLRGAGKTKETQYF
cdr3_nt: TGTGCCAGCAGTTTACTTCGGGGGGCGGGTAAAACGAAAGAGACCCAGTACTTC

clone_size: -
j_call: TRBJ2-7
d_call: TRBD1
v_call: TRBV7-9
cdr3_aa: CARGRTGSTEGCDYEQYF
cdr3_nt: TGTGCCAGAGGGCGGACAGGTAGTACTGAAGGTTGCGACTACGAGCAGTACTTC

clone_size: -
j_call: TRBJ2-7
d_call: -
v_call: TRBV28
cdr3_aa: CASTHSPYEQYF
cdr3_nt: TGTGCCAGCACCCACAGTCCGTACGAGCAGTACTTC

clone_size: -
j_call: TRBJ2-1
d_call: TRBD2
v_call: TRBV29-1
cdr3_aa: CSVEERQLAVYYNEQFF
cdr3_nt: TGCAGCGTTGAAGAACGCCAACTAGCGGTCTACTACAATGAGCAGTTCTTC

clone_size: -
j_call: TRBJ2-6
d_call: -
v_call: TRBV10-2
cdr3_aa: CASSDSGSGANVLTF
cdr3_nt: TGCGCCAGCAGTGACTCGGGGTCTGGGGCCAACGTCCTGACTTTC

clone_size: -
j_call: TRBJ2-1
d_call: TRBD2
v_call: TRBV7-9
cdr3_aa: CASSLGGLVNEQFF
cdr3_nt: TGTGCCAGCAGCTTAGGTGGACTAGTCAATGAGCAGTTCTTC

clone_size: -
j_call: TRBJ1-5
d_call: -
v_call: TRBV7-9
cdr3_aa: CASSHGGGNQPQHF
cdr3_nt: TGTGCCAGCAGTCATGGAGGAGGCAATCAGCCCCAGCATTTT

clone_size: -
j_call: TRBJ1-5
d_call: -
v_call: TRBV13
cdr3_aa: CASSEAGQGHQPQHF
cdr3_nt: TGTGCCAGCAGTGAAGCGGGGCAGGGCCATCAGCCCCAGCATTTT

clone_size: -
j_call: TRBJ2-3
d_call: -
v_call: TRBV15
cdr3_aa: CATSRDLQGHGNTDTQYF
cdr3_nt: TGTGCCACCAGCAGAGATCTGCAGGGACACGGAAACACAGATACGCAGTATTTT

clone_size: -
j_call: TRBJ2-1
d_call: TRBD1
v_call: TRBV15
cdr3_aa: CASTKGQGTNEQFF
cdr3_nt: TGTGCCTCAACAAAAGGACAGGGTACGAATGAGCAGTTCTTC

clone_size: -
j_call: TRBJ1-4
d_call: -
v_call: TRBV5-8
cdr3_aa: CASSWGGITTATNEKLFF
cdr3_nt: TGTGCCAGCAGCTGGGGCGGGATCACGACAGCAACTAATGAAAAACTGTTTTTT

clone_size: hyperexpanded
j_call: TRBJ1-1
d_call: -
v_call: TRBV7-9
cdr3_aa: CASSLVGRGDTEAFF
cdr3_nt: TGTGCCAGCAGCTTAGTGGGGAGAGGTGACACTGAAGCTTTCTTT

clone_size: once
j_call: TRBJ2-5
d_call: -
v_call: TRBV4-1
cdr3_aa: CASSPTVGPVMETQYF
cdr3_nt: TGCGCCAGCAGCCCGACAGTAGGCCCCGTGATGGAGACCCAGTACTTC

clone_size: -
j_call: TRBJ2-6
d_call: -
v_call: TRBV28
cdr3_aa: CASSLSEGWTVSSGANVLTF
cdr3_nt: TGTGCCAGCAGTTTATCGGAAGGGTGGACAGTGAGCTCTGGGGCCAACGTCCTGACTTTC

clone_size: once
j_call: TRBJ2-2
d_call: TRBD2
v_call: TRBV4-2
cdr3_aa: CASSPLAGGYGTGELFF
cdr3_nt: TGTGCCAGCAGCCCACTAGCGGGGGGCTATGGCACCGGGGAGCTGTTTTTT

clone_size: -
j_call: TRBJ1-5
d_call: TRBD1
v_call: TRBV27
cdr3_aa: CASSPHRDRGMQPQHF
cdr3_nt: TGTGCCAGCAGTCCTCACCGGGACAGGGGTATGCAGCCCCAGCATTTT

clone_size: -
j_call: TRBJ2-2
d_call: TRBD1
v_call: TRBV27
cdr3_aa: CASSLGTGAGELFF
cdr3_nt: TGTGCCAGCAGTTTAGGGACAGGGGCCGGGGAGCTGTTTTTT

clone_size: -
j_call: TRBJ2-1
d_call: -
v_call: TRBV7-6
cdr3_aa: CASSLDPGSGNEQFF
cdr3_nt: TGTGCCAGCAGCTTAGACCCAGGGTCAGGCAATGAGCAGTTCTTC

clone_size: -
j_call: TRBJ1-2
d_call: TRBD1
v_call: TRBV6-5
cdr3_aa: CASSYTTGSPYGYTF
cdr3_nt: TGTGCCAGCAGTTACACGACAGGGTCCCCCTATGGCTACACCTTC

clone_size: once
j_call: TRBJ2-1
d_call: TRBD2
v_call: TRBV6-5
cdr3_aa: CASSFSGGRNNEQFF
cdr3_nt: TGTGCCAGCAGTTTTAGCGGGGGGCGAAACAATGAGCAGTTCTTC

clone_size: -
j_call: TRBJ2-3
d_call: -
v_call: TRBV5-4
cdr3_aa: CASSPITTFPIPTDTQYF
cdr3_nt: TGTGCCAGCAGCCCAATCACTACATTTCCCATCCCCACAGATACGCAGTATTTT

clone_size: few
j_call: TRBJ1-3
d_call: -
v_call: TRBV7-9
cdr3_aa: CASSLTGDTIYF
cdr3_nt: TGTGCCAGCAGCCTCACCGGAGACACCATATATTTT

clone_size: -
j_call: TRBJ2-3
d_call: TRBD2
v_call: TRBV2
cdr3_aa: CASIKTSGGTDTQYF
cdr3_nt: TGTGCCAGCATAAAAACTAGCGGGGGCACAGATACGCAGTATTTT

clone_size: -
j_call: TRBJ2-7
d_call: -
v_call: TRBV12-5
cdr3_aa: CASGEGVGYEQYF
cdr3_nt: TGTGCTAGTGGGGAAGGGGTCGGATACGAGCAGTACTTC

clone_size: medium-sized
j_call: TRBJ1-6
d_call: -
v_call: TRBV15
cdr3_aa: CATSRVRVDSPLHF
cdr3_nt: TGTGCCACCAGCAGAGTGCGGGTTGATTCACCCCTCCACTTT

clone_size: -
j_call: TRBJ1-3
d_call: -
v_call: TRBV27
cdr3_aa: CASSPGGNTIYF
cdr3_nt: TGTGCCAGCAGTCCCGGGGGGAACACCATATATTTT

clone_size: -
j_call: TRBJ2-1
d_call: TRBD2
v_call: TRBV27
cdr3_aa: CASSYSAGSSYNEQFF
cdr3_nt: TGTGCCAGCAGTTACTCAGCGGGGAGCTCCTACAATGAGCAGTTCTTC

clone_size: few
j_call: TRBJ2-1
d_call: -
v_call: TRBV6-5
cdr3_aa: CATCREWENNEQFF
cdr3_nt: TGTGCCACATGCCGGGAGTGGGAGAACAATGAGCAGTTCTTC

clone_size: -
j_call: TRBJ2-1
d_call: -
v_call: TRBV11-2
cdr3_aa: CASSPPGGLNLANEQFF
cdr3_nt: TGTGCCAGCAGCCCACCTGGTGGGCTGAATTTGGCCAATGAGCAGTTCTTC

clone_size: -
j_call: TRBJ2-1
d_call: -
v_call: TRBV9
cdr3_aa: CASSGMRNEQFF
cdr3_nt: TGTGCCAGCAGCGGTATGCGGAATGAGCAGTTCTTC

clone_size: -
j_call: TRBJ2-1
d_call: -
v_call: TRBV7-9
cdr3_aa: CASSRGTEEQFF
cdr3_nt: TGTGCCAGCAGCCGTGGAACAGAAGAGCAGTTCTTC

clone_size: -
j_call: TRBJ2-7
d_call: TRBD2
v_call: TRBV7-2
cdr3_aa: CASSTGTSRSHEQYF
cdr3_nt: TGTGCCAGCAGCACCGGGACTAGCCGATCCCACGAGCAGTACTTC

clone_size: -
j_call: TRBJ2-5
d_call: TRBD1
v_call: TRBV25-1
cdr3_aa: CASSGLSAYRGQETQYF
cdr3_nt: TGTGCCAGCAGTGGCCTGAGTGCTTACAGGGGCCAAGAGACCCAGTACTTC

clone_size: -
j_call: TRBJ2-5
d_call: TRBD2
v_call: TRBV2
cdr3_aa: CASSVRLAGGLQETQYF
cdr3_nt: TGTGCCAGCAGTGTGAGACTAGCGGGGGGCTTACAAGAGACCCAGTACTTC

clone_size: -
j_call: TRBJ2-1
d_call: TRBD1
v_call: TRBV7-6
cdr3_aa: CASSKNRGSGNEQFF
cdr3_nt: TGTGCCAGCAGTAAAAACAGGGGTTCGGGCAATGAGCAGTTCTTC

clone_size: -
j_call: TRBJ2-4
d_call: -
v_call: TRBV6-5
cdr3_aa: CASSYSSGDFIQYF
cdr3_nt: TGTGCCAGCAGTTACTCATCAGGGGATTTCATTCAGTACTTC

clone_size: -
j_call: TRBJ2-3
d_call: -
v_call: TRBV15
cdr3_aa: CATSRVATTDTQYF
cdr3_nt: TGTGCCACCAGCAGAGTGGCCACCACAGATACGCAGTATTTT

clone_size: -
j_call: TRBJ2-7
d_call: TRBD1
v_call: TRBV27
cdr3_aa: CASSFIGDRAYEQYF
cdr3_nt: TGTGCCAGCAGTTTTATCGGGGACAGAGCCTACGAGCAGTACTTC

clone_size: -
j_call: TRBJ2-2
d_call: TRBD1
v_call: TRBV10-2
cdr3_aa: CASAGTEAGELFF
cdr3_nt: TGCGCCAGCGCTGGGACAGAGGCCGGGGAGCTGTTTTTT

clone_size: -
j_call: TRBJ2-7
d_call: TRBD2
v_call: TRBV7-2
cdr3_aa: CASSLTQMGLHYEQYF
cdr3_nt: TGTGCCAGCAGCTTGACCCAGATGGGACTACACTACGAGCAGTACTTC

clone_size: -
j_call: TRBJ2-1
d_call: TRBD2
v_call: TRBV7-6
cdr3_aa: CASSLDRTSGYYNEQFF
cdr3_nt: TGTGCCAGCAGCTTAGACAGGACTAGCGGGTACTACAATGAGCAGTTCTTC

clone_size: -
j_call: TRBJ2-5
d_call: -
v_call: TRBV14
cdr3_aa: CASSLPGEETQYF
cdr3_nt: TGTGCCAGCAGCCTCCCGGGGGAAGAGACCCAGTACTTC